This T cell receptor beta chain was retrieved from a study of T-cell reconstitution after alpha-beta-depleted transplantation in children. Overall study results and limits: Alpha-beta T cells present about two months after transplant were reported to originate from several hundred expanded graft clones. After transplant, high TCRbeta diversity at day 60 in some patients arose from surviving recipient T cells and thymic progenitors. Fresh T-cell production supplied most of the T-cell counts and diversity seen one year after transplant.

The TCRbeta library incorporated unique molecular identifiers. TCRdb redid the calling of the PCR reads with MiXCR, one entry per CDR3 protein. The sample lists about 300,000 distinct CDR3 sequences, 7.5% to 9% seen once, with about 9.1% in the top ten. Germline lookup yields CDR1 SGDLS and CDR2 YYNGEE. There are 13 residues in the CDR3. Trimming pared 10 bases from V and 8 bases from J, leaving 19 bases between. Details on this clonotype: Its specificity is unknown.

The source of this sequence is a female patient between 2 and 15 years old who had a stem cell transplant for Fanconi anemia, so the T cells may come from the graft donor. This rearrangement joins TRBV9 to TRBJ2-1; the D call may be TRBD1 or TRBD2 (6 bases each). This sample comprised peripheral blood, obtained 360 days after TCRalphabeta/CD19-depleted stem cell transplant. The CDR3 DNA reads TGTGCCTGCAACCGAGGGGGGCTCGATGAGCAGTTCTTC. This encodes CACNRGGLDEQFF.